This section outlines one T cell receptor (beta chain) sequence together with its context. These data originate in a study of shared clonotypes between healthy human individuals. Overall study: Donors had three CD4 naive, three CD4 memory, two CD8 naive and one CD8 memory plate apiece.

There were no recent acute infections or vaccinations among the donors, who were healthy HIV-negative adults. Caucasian adults living in Nashville, Tennessee, provided all samples. Germline lookup yields CDR1 SGHNT and CDR2 YYREEE (reference sequence). Trimming removed 0 bases from V and 5 bases from J, with 8 bases in between. The CDR3 extends over 13 amino acids. Researchers ran the assay at a deep level. The table came from immunoSEQ multiplex PCR; TCRdb's copy has only in-frame clones and leaves some out. Among approximately 240,000 clones listed, about 69% were seen once. This sequence joins TRBV5-4 and TRBJ1-2, with D unresolved. The sequence came from a man aged 25-45 years in good health. The specimen sequenced was memory CD4+ T cells sorted from blood. The subset denotes: CD45RA-negative fraction. DNA of the CDR3: TGTGCCAGCAGCTTGGAGAGAAGATATGGCTACACCTTC. Its protein is CASSLERRYGYTF.